The 23 T cell receptor beta chains given below trace back to one sample, sequenced in a study of blood T cell repertoires in COVID-19. Generated by immunoSEQ multiplex PCR, the TCRdb table keeps only in-frame clones and is missing some. This sample yields approximately 290,000 clones, of which 65% to 85% are seen a single time; approximately 15% belongs to the top ten. Sequenced material: peripheral blood. Receptors were obtained from a person aged 70 to 79 with COVID-19, enrolled during active disease.

The count of this clone is one. This sequence joins TRBV3-1 (or the pseudogene TRBV3-2) and TRBJ2-5, with 8 bases aligning to TRBD2. This CDR3 has 17 amino acids. The junction had 14 bases not matched to a gene; V was cut back by 3 bases and J by 5 bases. Germline values: CDR1 LGHDT, CDR2 YNNKEL (reference sequence). The CDR3 protein is CASSHRGGATRRETQYF. DNA of the CDR3: TGTGCCAGCAGCCACCGGGGGGGGGCAACCCGGCGGGAGACCCAGTACTTC.

The chain employs TRBV9 and TRBJ2-3; perhaps TRBD1 as D (5 bases). Per the germline V gene, CDR1 is SGDLS and CDR2 is YYNGEE. The V gene lost 2 bases and the J gene lost 2 bases, with 12 bases spanning the gap. The CDR3 contains 15 residues. This chain's CDR3 is CASSVRAGITDTQYF. The CDR3 nucleotides are TGTGCCAGCAGCGTTCGGGCAGGGATCACAGATACGCAGTATTTT.

The chain recombines TRBV4-2 with TRBJ2-2; the D gene is possibly TRBD1 (5 bases). V was clipped by 0 bases and J by 4 bases, with 12 bases between them. The CDR3 has 16 residues. The germline V gene has CDR1 LGHNA and CDR2 YNFKEQ. DNA for the CDR3: TGTGCCAGCAGCCAAGAATCAGGGCGTGCCACCGGGGAGCTGTTTTTT. This codes for CASSQESGRATGELFF.

This chain uses TRBV25-1 with TRBJ2-5, with a tentative D call TRBD2 (5 bases). The CDR3 covers 15 residues. V gave up 0 bases and J gave up 6 bases, with 14 bases separating them. The V gene's germline CDR1 is MGHDK and CDR2 SYGVNS. CDR3 protein: CASSEYRGDRQTQYF. CDR3 nucleotides: TGTGCCAGCAGTGAATATCGGGGAGACCGACAGACCCAGTACTTC.

This sequence joins TRBV19 and TRBJ1-5, with 9 bases matching TRBD1. Germline values: CDR1 LNHDA, CDR2 SQIVND (reference sequence). The CDR3 runs 16 residues. Trimming at V came to 9 bases and at J to 7 bases, leaving 16 bases not matched to a gene. CDR3 bases: TGTGCCAGCGCCACTACTGGGGGGACAGGGTGGCAGCCCCAGCATTTT. Protein: CASATTGGTGWQPQHF.

The chain recombines TRBV18 with TRBJ2-1, with TRBD2 matching 12 bases. Trimming removed 8 bases from V and 5 bases from J; junction bases left unmatched: 4. The CDR3 sequence is 14 residues long. The germline gives CDR1 KGHSH, CDR2 LQKENI. The CDR3 coding sequence is TGTGCCAGCCATCGACTAGCGGGAGACAATGAGCAGTTCTTC. It translates to CASHRLAGDNEQFF. Full variable domain (missing parts from reference TRBV18 and TRBJ2-1): NAGVMQNPRHLVRRRGQEARLRCSPMKGHSHVYWYRQLPEEGLKFMVYLQKENIIDESGMPKERFSAEFPKEGPSILRIQQVVRGDSAAYFCASHRLAGDNEQFFGPGTRLTVL.

The chain links TRBV6-1 to TRBJ2-7; TRBD1 agrees at 9 bases. Unmatched junction bases numbered 5, after V lost 2 bases and J lost 3 bases. CDR3 length: 15 amino acids. The germline V gene has CDR1 MNHNS and CDR2 SASEGT. CDR3 coding DNA: TGTGCCAGCAGTGAAACCGGGACAGGGATCTACGAGCAGTACTTC. Translated: CASSETGTGIYEQYF.

The V gene is TRBV7-3, the J gene TRBJ2-5; 8 nucleotides agree with TRBD1. V shed 1 base and J 3 bases; nucleotides not matched to a gene: 7. Germline V gene data show CDR1 as SGHTA and CDR2 as FQGTGA. The CDR3 totals 16 residues. The CDR3 coding sequence is TGTGCCAGCAGCTTAAATCCAGTACAGGGGGAAGAGACCCAGTACTTC. It codes for CASSLNPVQGEETQYF.

This chain connects TRBV7-2 to TRBJ2-7, with 11 bases that match TRBD2. In germline, CDR1 is SGHTA, CDR2 FQGNSA. V trimming: 4 bases; J trimming: 2 bases; junction bases outside the gene matches: 4. The CDR3 length is 15 residues. CDR3 DNA: TGTGCCAGCAGCTCCCGGACTAGCGGGCCCTACGAGCAGTACTTC. Protein: CASSSRTSGPYEQYF.

The V and J genes are TRBV12-3 or TRBV12-4 and TRBJ1-5; D might be TRBD1 (5 bases). With 5 bases removed from V and 4 bases from J, the gap between germline ends came to 9 bases. The CDR3 is 13 amino acids. CDR3 in DNA: TGTGCCAGCAGTCCCAGGGTAAATCAGCCCCAGCATTTT. Translation gives CASSPRVNQPQHF.

This clone was found once. J is TRBJ1-1 and V is TRBV7-2; TRBD1 matches at 7 bases. Germline V gives CDR1 SGHTA, CDR2 FQGNSA. The length of the CDR3 is 14 residues. V shed 3 bases, J shed 3 bases, and the junction held 4 bases outside the gene matches. CDR3 in DNA: TGTGCCAGCAGCTTCACAGGGGAGGACACTGAAGCTTTCTTT. Protein sequence: CASSFTGEDTEAFF.

The gene calls are TRBV6-1 and TRBJ2-2; the D is unclear. The V gene's germline CDR1 is MNHNS and CDR2 SASEGT. The CDR3 has 15 amino acids. V lost 3 bases to trimming and J lost 9 bases, with 17 bases between them. CDR3 DNA sequence: TGTGCCAGCAGTGATTCATCCTTCCGGTTTAGGGAGCTGTTTTTT. Encoded protein: CASSDSSFRFRELFF.

The chain employs TRBV24-1 and TRBJ2-1; D is possibly TRBD1 (6 bases). The CDR3 has 15 amino acids. Germline loops: CDR1 KGHDR, CDR2 SFDVKD. Trimming shortened V by 3 bases and J by 3 bases, and 11 bases separated the two germline ends. CDR3 DNA sequence: TGTGCCACCAGTGATCCCGGGACAAGCTACAATGAGCAGTTCTTC. Amino acid sequence: CATSDPGTSYNEQFF.

The rearrangement links TRBV15 to TRBJ1-4, with unresolved D. This CDR3 contains 15 residues. Trimming left V 1 base short and J 8 bases short, with 14 bases between. Per germline, CDR1 LNHNV and CDR2 YYDKDF (reference sequence). The CDR3 nucleotides read TGTGCCACCAGCAGAGTATTGGGCCTTGTAGAAAAACTGTTTTTT. Its protein is CATSRVLGLVEKLFF. Combining the CDR3 with reference TRBV15 and TRBJ1-4 gives the whole variable domain DAMVIQNPRYQVTQFGKPVTLSCSQTLNHNVMYWYQQKSSQAPKLLFHYYDKDFNNEADTPDNFQSRRPNTSFCFLDIRSPGLGDTAMYLCATSRVLGLVEKLFFGSGTQLSVL.

The V and J genes are TRBV5-1 and TRBJ1-2, with 7 bases that match TRBD1. The CDR3 contains 14 residues. Germline V gene sequence: CDR1 SGHRS, CDR2 YFSETQ. V shed 4 bases, J shed 0 bases, and the junction held 3 bases outside the gene matches. CDR3 nucleotide sequence: TGCGCCAGCAGCCCGACAGGGACTAACTATGGCTACACCTTC. Translated: CASSPTGTNYGYTF.

At least ten counts were recorded for this clone. The gene calls are TRBV7-9 and TRBJ2-7, with TRBD1 matching 9 bases. CDR1 and CDR2 (germline): SEHNR, FQNEAQ (reference sequence). The CDR3 is 12 residues long. V shed 5 bases and J 12 bases; nucleotides not matched to a gene: 8. CDR3 coding DNA: TGTGCCAGCAGCCCATCCGGACAGGGGCGGTACTTC. Its protein product is CASSPSGQGRYF.

This clone occurred a few times. Distinct nucleotide sequences in the sample also encode this CDR3. This rearrangement joins TRBV9 to TRBJ1-3; no clear D gene. Per the germline V gene, CDR1 is SGDLS and CDR2 is YYNGEE. The CDR3 is 16 residues long. V lost 0 bases to trimming and J lost 4 bases, with 14 bases between them. The CDR3 protein is CASSVEPGPWGNTIYF. The CDR3 DNA sequence: TGTGCCAGCAGCGTAGAGCCGGGTCCGTGGGGAAACACCATATATTTT.

The chain combines TRBV27 with TRBJ2-1, with 7 bases fitting TRBD1. The CDR3 runs to 13 residues. With 6 bases clipped from V and 6 bases from J, the junction kept 5 bases outside the gene matches. Germline V lookup: CDR1 MNHEY, CDR2 SMNVEV (reference sequence). CDR3 nucleotide sequence: TGTGCCAGCAGGAGACAGGGTATCAATGAGCAGTTCTTC. Translated, it gives CASRRQGINEQFF.

The chain employs TRBV19 and TRBJ2-5; 10 bases map to TRBD2. Trimming took 3 bases from V and 1 from J; bases not matched to a gene: 2. CDR3 length: 15 amino acids. Germline V gene data show CDR1 as LNHDA and CDR2 as SQIVND (reference sequence). This CDR3 is CASSIPSGGQETQYF. The CDR3 nucleotides read TGTGCCAGTAGTATTCCTAGCGGGGGCCAAGAGACCCAGTACTTC.

This sequence joins TRBV27 and TRBJ2-2; 7 bases fit TRBD2. Germline V gene sequence: CDR1 MNHEY, CDR2 SMNVEV (reference sequence). V lost 4 bases and J lost 9; bases outside the gene matches: 14. The CDR3 consists of 16 residues. The CDR3 nucleotides read TGTGCCAGCAGTTCAGATAGCGGGTGGGGGTCCCGGGAGCTGTTTTTT. It yields the protein CASSSDSGWGSRELFF.

This clone was picked up a small number of times. The rearrangement uses TRBV6-2 or TRBV6-3 and TRBJ2-5, with D possibly being TRBD2 (5 bases). Germline lookup yields CDR1 MNHEY and CDR2 SVGEGT. V shed 6 bases and J shed 4 bases, with 15 bases lying between them. CDR3 length equals 14 residues. Here the CDR3 DNA reads TGTGCCAGCAGCCCCGGGGTCAGCGCAGAGACCCAGTACTTC. This translates into CASSPGVSAETQYF.

The V call is TRBV7-9, the J call TRBJ2-1; 9 nucleotides match TRBD1. After removal of 5 bases from V and 8 bases from J, the junction contained 10 bases not matched to a gene. CDR3 size: 15 residues. CDR1 is SEHNR and CDR2 is FQNEAQ in the germline V gene (reference sequence). CDR3 in amino acids: CASSPGTGSFDEQFF. The CDR3 bases are TGTGCCAGCAGCCCCGGGACAGGGAGTTTCGATGAGCAGTTCTTC.

This clone turned up a few times. The chain combines TRBV29-1 with TRBJ2-7; a possible D gene is TRBD2 (6 bases). This CDR3 has 14 residues. Germline loops: CDR1 SQVTM, CDR2 ANQGSEA. V lost 3 bases and J 2 bases, leaving 14 bases between the germline ends. CDR3 region: CSVERASDPYEQYF. The CDR3 nucleotides are TGCAGCGTTGAGAGGGCTAGCGACCCCTACGAGCAGTACTTC.